This record concerns one T cell receptor (beta chain) sequence. What antigen it recognizes has not been identified. At one end, the junction sequence differs from germline, possibly due to a read error. A history of other malignancies or of prior chemotherapy or radiotherapy was absent in all patients, and node-negative disease was shown on CT and PET/CT in all patients. At each of the two time points, roughly 6 milliliters of peripheral venous blood were collected into EDTA tubes. PBMCs were isolated by Ficoll-Paque Plus density-gradient centrifugation. Immediately after collection, samples were stored at -80 degrees C until analysis. This entry comes from a study of prognosis after radiotherapy for stage I lung cancer listed by TCRdb under 2021. Notes on the research overall: Between April 2018 and 2019, approximately 20 stage I NSCLC patients were enrolled in Nanjing, China. Concurrent therapy was not administered to any patient alongside SBRT. The study took one blood sample before SBRT and one after SBRT from each of roughly 20 patients and sequenced all 40 or so samples. Peripheral blood TCR beta repertoires were profiled in stage I NSCLC patients before and after stereotactic body radiotherapy, and the repertoires were related to distant failure. Squamous cell carcinoma histology was identified in several patients, and adenocarcinoma histology was identified in fewer than 15 patients. Every patient was regarded as medically inoperable, because of comorbidities in some 13 cases and refusal of surgery in over five cases. The cohort comprised 13 men and a handful of women with a median age of nearly 75 years, ranging from roughly 50 to 85 years. Image-guided IMRT or VMAT was used to deliver SBRT in 3 to 5 fractions at a biologically effective dose of at least 100 Gy. After SBRT, distant metastases developed in about 20% of the 19 patients at a median of approximately seven months, while the remaining 15 patients had no significant progression. Of the enrolled patients, fourteen had newly diagnosed primary stage I lung tumors, while four or five had oligometastatic NSCLC following surgical resection of the primary tumor. Study-wide findings and limitations: Unique TCR clone counts fell after SBRT (median approximately 10,000 before versus 6,500 to 7,500 after; Wilcoxon paired P=0.011). The small cohort and short follow-up limited the study, so independent validation of the findings is needed. TRBV and TRBJ usage frequencies reportedly differed by metastasis status, in two V genes at baseline and in fewer than 10 V and two J genes after SBRT. Post-SBRT Shannon entropy and its change from baseline were lower in patients who developed distant metastases; baseline Shannon entropy was not associated with metastases. All reported P values were unadjusted for multiple comparisons. No determination of tumor specificity was made for expanded TCR clones.

Two rounds of multiplex PCR were used to amplify the TCR beta CDR3 region from genomic DNA. In the first PCR round, primers specific to each TRBV and TRBJ gene were used, and the primer sequences were filed in Chinese patent CN105087789A. Universal primers were used in the second round of PCR. The Roche High Pure PCR Template Preparation Kit was used to extract genomic DNA from the frozen PBMCs. Libraries were sequenced paired-end with 151 bp reads on an Illumina HiSeq 3000. On the authors' methods: Raw reads lacking the multiplex PCR primer sequences were removed with CutAdapt. Using PEAR, the high-quality paired reads were merged into contigs. TRB V, D and J gene segments were assigned to each contig with MiXCR by alignment to reference sequences. CDR3 sequences were clustered by base quality and sequence similarity to remove sequencing errors. Shannon entropy normalized by the natural log of productive TCR sequence number was used as the measure of diversity. One minus Shannon entropy divided by the natural log of the number of unique clonotypes was used as the definition of clonality. Progression-free survival cut-offs for repertoire metrics were chosen using the Youden index of ROC curves, with analyses run in R 3.5.3. TCRdb reanalyzed the raw reads on its own, using fastp at Q25 for trimming and MiXCR for clone calling, and kept in-frame beta chains. A single entry per CDR3 protein holds the most common genes and DNA from its merged rows. These V and J calls are TCRdb output, not the study's own analysis. Within this sample are over 20,000 distinct CDR3 sequences, with around 36% of them counted one time only. The top ten clonotypes cover approximately 60% of the sample.

The CDR3 runs 11 residues from the cysteine to the phenylalanine. The read is trimmed to its CDR3 DNA, 33 bases read in frame from base 1. According to the germline V gene (reference sequence), CDR1 reads DFQATT and CDR2 reads SNEGSKA. This clonotype was obtained from a donor aged 50 or older with non-small cell lung cancer. The rearranged chain carries TRBV20-1 and TRBJ1-1; no D gene call is confident. Specimen: PBMCs, collected before or after stereotactic body radiation therapy (not recorded which). In nucleotides, the sequence is TGCAGGGCAGAAATGAAAACTGAAGCTTTCTTT. This sequence encodes CRAEMKTEAFF.